These 5 T cell receptor beta chains came from one sample sequenced in a study of T cell repertoires in cytomegalovirus infection. TCRdb called the reads again in MiXCR, with one record for every CDR3 protein. The data hold around 550,000 distinct CDR3 sequences, with about 26% observed a single time. Sequencing was done on a sample of PBMCs. The receptors originated from a human donor in good health (CMV status not recorded). Some clones in this sample may be carry-over from other donors' samples.

The rearrangement links TRBV7-9 to TRBJ2-3; TRBD2 is a possible D gene (6 bases). Germline V gene sequence: CDR1 SEHNR, CDR2 FQNEAQ (reference sequence). The CDR3 runs to 15 residues. V dropped 3 bases and J dropped 6 bases, with 16 bases sitting between them. CDR3 sequence: CASSFGTPPWDTQYF. The CDR3 DNA reads TGTGCCAGCAGCTTCGGGACTCCCCCTTGGGATACGCAGTATTTT.

V usage is TRBV15 and J usage is TRBJ1-6; no reliable D call. Trimming cost V 6 bases and J 7 bases, with 13 bases left between them. There are 14 residues in the CDR3. The V gene's germline CDR1 is LNHNV and CDR2 YYDKDF (reference sequence). This chain's CDR3 is CATRGRQRNSPLHF. The DNA of the CDR3 is TGTGCCACCAGGGGTAGGCAGAGAAATTCACCCCTCCACTTT.

The chain uses TRBV28 and TRBJ2-7, with TRBD2 matching 8 bases. CDR3 length equals 15 residues. Germline V gene sequence: CDR1 MDHEN, CDR2 SYDVKM. V was pared by 6 bases and J by 3 bases, with 10 bases of the junction left unmatched. Here the CDR3 DNA reads TGTGCCAGCAGCATTCCACTAGCGGCCTTCTACGAGCAGTACTTC. Its translation: CASSIPLAAFYEQYF. The entire variable domain, with the rest obtained from reference TRBV28 and TRBJ2-7, is as follows: DVKVTQSSRYLVKRTGEKVFLECVQDMDHENMFWYRQDPGLGLRLIYFSYDVKMKEKGDIPEGYSVSREKKERFSLILESASTNQTSMYLCASSIPLAAFYEQYFGPGTRLTVT.

This clonotype was seen ten or more times. This chain links TRBV6-2 or TRBV6-3 with TRBJ2-6; the D call may be TRBD1 or TRBD2 (5 bases each). Trimming took off 2 bases at V and 4 bases at J, with 12 bases between the two ends. Per germline, CDR1 MNHEY and CDR2 SVGEGT. The CDR3 contains 16 residues. CDR3 nucleotide sequence: TGTGCCAGCAGTTACCTCACGGGGCCAGGGGCCAACGTCCTGACTTTC. Encoded protein: CASSYLTGPGANVLTF.

This clonotype was seen a few times. The chain employs TRBV14 and TRBJ1-2, with D unclear. From germline, CDR1 is SGHDN and CDR2 FVKESK. V was clipped by 0 bases and J by 3 bases, with 2 bases between them. CDR3 size: 12 residues. The CDR3 protein is CASSQDDYGYTF. DNA for the CDR3: TGTGCCAGCAGCCAAGACGACTATGGCTACACCTTC. Combining the CDR3 with reference TRBV14 and TRBJ1-2 gives the whole variable domain EAGVTQFPSHSVIEKGQTVTLRCDPISGHDNLYWYRRVMGKEIKFLLHFVKESKQDESGMPNNRFLAERTGGTYSTLKVQPAELEDSGVYFCASSQDDYGYTFGSGTRLTVV.